Each of the 5 T cell receptor beta chains below was sequenced from the same sample in a study of T cell changes during pregnancy in multiple sclerosis. TCRdb keeps only in-frame clones here, not all; method: immunoSEQ multiplex PCR. The sample contains roughly 46,000 clones, 85% to 95% of which appear only once. Source: CD8+ T cells from peripheral blood mononuclear cells, taken after pregnancy. The source of these receptors is a female donor with multiple sclerosis, enrolled in a pregnancy study.

The rearrangement links TRBV28 to TRBJ2-7; D unresolved. The CDR3 is 14 residues long. With 9 bases removed from V and 0 bases from J, the gap between germline ends came to 15 bases. Germline V CDR1 and CDR2: MDHEN, SYDVKM. CDR3: CASHGSSISYEQYF. The CDR3 DNA reads as TGTGCCAGTCACGGGTCCTCAATCTCCTACGAGCAGTACTTC.

The chain employs TRBV5-8 and TRBJ2-7, with D tentatively TRBD1 (6 bases). Deletions cut 5 bases from V and 3 bases from J, with 21 bases between. Germline loops: CDR1 SGHTS, CDR2 YDEGEE. This CDR3 region has 16 residues. CDR3 sequence reads: CASSSFRDIFYYEQYF. The CDR3 DNA follows: TGTGCCAGCAGTTCTTTCCGGGACATTTTTTACTACGAGCAGTACTTC.

The chain has TRBV6-1 and TRBJ2-3; 9 bases line up with TRBD1. The J segment lost 4 bases and the V segment lost 8 bases, leaving 7 bases of the junction unmatched. The germline V gene has CDR1 MNHNS and CDR2 SASEGT. The CDR3 sequence is 14 residues long. CDR3 loop: CASQDRGNPDTQYF. CDR3 bases: TGTGCCAGCCAGGACAGGGGAAACCCAGATACGCAGTATTTT.

This rearrangement joins TRBV6-4 to TRBJ1-1, with D unclear. V was clipped by 4 bases and J by 3 bases, with 12 bases between them. Germline V gene lookup returns CDR1 MRHNA and CDR2 SNTAGT. This CDR3 has 14 residues. The CDR3 sequence is CASSVERHHTEAFF. The CDR3 DNA follows: TGTGCCAGCAGTGTTGAGCGTCACCACACTGAAGCTTTCTTT.

This chain connects TRBV6-5 to TRBJ2-1, with a weak D call TRBD1 (5 bases). The CDR3 sequence is 11 residues long. CDR1 and CDR2 from the germline V gene are MNHEY and SVGAGI. Trimming shortened V by 6 bases and J by 10 bases, and 10 bases separated the two germline ends. CDR3 residues: CASSSTVEQFF. DNA for the CDR3: TGTGCCAGCAGCTCGACAGTGGAGCAGTTCTTC.